This T cell receptor (beta chain) originates from a study of control samples from healthy donors and cancer patients. Libraries were prepared by immunoSEQ multiplex PCR; TCRdb keeps only in-frame clonotypes and omits some of them. The repertoire holds 50,000 to 55,000 clones, 87% seen once, with 11% to 15% in the top ten. Per germline, CDR1 MNHEY and CDR2 SMNVEV (reference sequence). V shed 6 bases and J 7 bases; nucleotides not matched to a gene: 10. This CDR3 has 16 amino acids. The specimen was PBMCs. The clonotype originates from a man aged 55 to 70 with head and neck cancer. The chain carries TRBV27 and TRBJ1-6; TRBD1 agrees at 9 bases. CDR3 sequence (DNA): TGTGCCAGCAGGATAGGGGTAGGACAGGGGAATTCACCCCTCCACTTT. Translated, it gives CASRIGVGQGNSPLHF.